This T cell receptor beta chain was retrieved from a study of cytomegalovirus exposure and HLA in healthy donors. Findings and caveats of the study: Cytomegalovirus association was assigned to under 200 TCR beta chains. High sensitivity and specificity were reportedly achieved when the classifier diagnosed cytomegalovirus status. In the approximately 130 validation repertoires, a later analysis found that first-cohort TCR clusters tended to co-occur.

TCRdb's table, derived via immunoSEQ multiplex PCR, lists solely in-frame clones and lacks some. The table includes 90,000 to 140,000 clones, approximately 86% detected once. The donors formed part of the roughly 110-subject validation cohort, distinct from the roughly 620-subject first cohort. This clone was seen once. What it recognizes is unknown. This receptor was taken from a woman under 30 in good health and CMV-seropositive. Sequenced material: PBMCs.

CDR3 coding DNA: TGTGCCAGCAGCTCTATGACAGGGATTTGGTATGGCTACACCTTC. Residues: CASSSMTGIWYGYTF. The chain recombines TRBV5-5 with TRBJ1-2; TRBD1 matches 7 bases. Germline CDR1 SGHKS, CDR2 YYEKEE (reference sequence). CDR3 size: 15 residues. V was pared by 3 bases and J by 5 bases, with 10 bases of the junction left unmatched.